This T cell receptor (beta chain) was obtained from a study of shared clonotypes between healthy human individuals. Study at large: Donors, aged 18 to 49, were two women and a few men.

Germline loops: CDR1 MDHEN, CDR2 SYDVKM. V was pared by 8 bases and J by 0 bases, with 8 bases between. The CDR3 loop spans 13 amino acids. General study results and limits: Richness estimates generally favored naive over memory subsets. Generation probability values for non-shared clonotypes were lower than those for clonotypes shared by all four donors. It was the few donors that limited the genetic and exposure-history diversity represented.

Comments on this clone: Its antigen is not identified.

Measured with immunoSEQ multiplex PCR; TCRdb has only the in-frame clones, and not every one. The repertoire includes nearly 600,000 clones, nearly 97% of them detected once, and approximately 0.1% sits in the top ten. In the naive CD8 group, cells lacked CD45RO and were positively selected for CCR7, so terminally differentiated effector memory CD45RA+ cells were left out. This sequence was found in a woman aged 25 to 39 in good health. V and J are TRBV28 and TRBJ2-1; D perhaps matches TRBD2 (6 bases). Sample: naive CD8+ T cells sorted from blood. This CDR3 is CASHGGSYNEQFF. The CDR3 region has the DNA TGTGCCAGCCACGGGGGCTCCTACAATGAGCAGTTCTTC.